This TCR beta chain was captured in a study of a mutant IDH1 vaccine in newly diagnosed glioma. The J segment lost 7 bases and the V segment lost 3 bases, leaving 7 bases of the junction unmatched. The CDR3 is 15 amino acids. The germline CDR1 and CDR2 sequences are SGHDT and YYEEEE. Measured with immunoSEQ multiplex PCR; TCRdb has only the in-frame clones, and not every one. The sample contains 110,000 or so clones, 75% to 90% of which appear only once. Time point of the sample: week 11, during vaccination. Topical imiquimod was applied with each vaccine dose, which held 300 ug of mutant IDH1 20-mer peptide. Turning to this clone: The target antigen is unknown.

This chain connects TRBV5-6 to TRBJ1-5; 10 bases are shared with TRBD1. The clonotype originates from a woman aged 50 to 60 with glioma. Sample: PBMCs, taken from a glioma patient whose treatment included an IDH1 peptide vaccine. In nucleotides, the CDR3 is TGTGCCAGCAGCTGGGGCGGGACAGGGGACCAGCCCCAGCATTTT. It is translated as CASSWGGTGDQPQHF. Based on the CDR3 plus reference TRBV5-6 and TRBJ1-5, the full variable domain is DAGVTQSPTHLIKTRGQQVTLRCSPKSGHDTVSWYQQALGQGPQFIFQYYEEEERQRGNFPDRFSGHQFPNYSSELNVNALLLGDSALYLCASSWGGTGDQPQHFGDGTRLSIL.